What follows are 18 T cell receptor beta chains derived from one specimen sequenced in a study of blood T cell repertoires in COVID-19. Sequencing was performed with immunoSEQ multiplex PCR; in TCRdb, only in-frame clones are kept and a portion is missing. The data show roughly 330,000 clones, roughly 89% seen once. The sample was peripheral blood. Source of these receptors: a young man with COVID-19, enrolled during active disease.

The V and J genes are TRBV4-3 and TRBJ2-3; D call uncertain. The CDR3 length is 13 residues. Germline CDR1 LGHNA, CDR2 YSLEER. The V end was cut by 0 bases, the J end by 6 bases, with 7 bases between. In DNA, the CDR3 is TGCGCCAGCAGCCAAGATCCCGTGGATACGCAGTATTTT. This gives the protein CASSQDPVDTQYF.

CDR3 DNA sequence: TGTGCCAGCTCCGGATCAGCGGGCGTCACAGATACGCAGTATTTT. This encodes CASSGSAGVTDTQYF. This chain links TRBV18 with TRBJ2-3, with D tentatively TRBD2 (6 bases). Trimming left V 6 bases short and J 2 bases short, with 15 bases between. CDR3 length: 15 amino acids. Looked up from germline, CDR1 is KGHSH and CDR2 is LQKENI. Full variable domain (missing parts from reference TRBV18 and TRBJ2-3): NAGVMQNPRHLVRRRGQEARLRCSPMKGHSHVYWYRQLPEEGLKFMVYLQKENIIDESGMPKERFSAEFPKEGPSILRIQQVVRGDSAAYFCASSGSAGVTDTQYFGPGTRLTVL.

The J gene is TRBJ2-1, the V gene TRBV10-2; TRBD1 matches 9 bases. The CDR3 runs to 15 residues. CDR1 and CDR2 from the germline V gene are WSHSY and SAAADI. V gave up 6 bases and J gave up 2 bases; unmatched junction bases: 5. CDR3 region: CASSSGTGPYNEQFF. CDR3 coding DNA: TGCGCCAGCAGCTCCGGGACAGGGCCCTACAATGAGCAGTTCTTC.

V and J are TRBV4-1 and TRBJ2-1, with D maybe TRBD1 (6 bases). Germline V gene sequence: CDR1 MGHRA, CDR2 YSYEKL. The CDR3 is made up of 15 amino acids. V was pared by 1 base and J by 6 bases, with 13 bases between. Here the CDR3 reads CASSQVGQFGNEQFF. The CDR3 bases are TGCGCCAGCAGCCAAGTAGGACAGTTCGGCAATGAGCAGTTCTTC.

This clone was seen more than once but under ten times. The rearrangement joins TRBV19 to TRBJ1-5, with 7 bases aligning to TRBD1. The CDR3 runs to 14 residues. Trimming cost V 3 bases and J 3 bases; bases outside gene matches: 2. CDR1 is LNHDA and CDR2 is SQIVND in the germline V gene (reference sequence). Here the CDR3 reads CASSIGQDNQPQHF. In DNA form, the CDR3 reads TGTGCCAGTAGTATCGGACAGGACAATCAGCCCCAGCATTTT.

The chain has TRBV3-1 (or the pseudogene TRBV3-2) and TRBJ2-1; perhaps TRBD2 as D (5 bases). Per germline, CDR1 LGHDT and CDR2 YNNKEL (reference sequence). CDR3 length equals 15 residues. Trimming removed 4 bases from V and 4 bases from J, with 14 bases in between. As DNA, the CDR3 is TGTGCCAGCAGCCCCCGTTGTAGCGAGTACAATGAGCAGTTCTTC. Its protein product is CASSPRCSEYNEQFF.

The chain couples TRBV6-2 or TRBV6-3 to TRBJ1-5; D may be TRBD1 (6 bases). Trimming left V 6 bases short and J 0 bases short, with 18 bases between. The germline CDR1 and CDR2 sequences are MNHEY and SVGEGT. The CDR3 totals 17 residues. The CDR3 here is CASSTRKGGNSNQPQHF. The CDR3 nucleotides read TGTGCCAGCAGCACCAGAAAAGGGGGAAATAGCAATCAGCCCCAGCATTTT.

The V call is TRBV11-2, the J call TRBJ1-1; D uncertain. V lost 5 bases and J 2 bases, leaving 3 bases between the germline ends. This CDR3 comprises 11 residues. CDR1 and CDR2 (germline): SGHAT, FQNNGV. The CDR3 region is CASSPNTEAFF. CDR3 sequence (DNA): TGTGCCAGCAGCCCTAACACTGAAGCTTTCTTT.

The chain uses TRBV10-3 and TRBJ1-1; 7 bases map to TRBD1. Germline V gene data show CDR1 as ENHRY and CDR2 as SYGVKD. The length of the CDR3 is 15 residues. V shed 0 bases, J shed 6 bases, and the junction held 7 bases outside the gene matches. The CDR3 DNA sequence: TGTGCCATCAGTGAGTCTACAGGGGTCGGCTCTGAAGCTTTCTTT. Amino acid sequence: CAISESTGVGSEAFF.

The chain recombines TRBV28 with TRBJ1-6; the match to TRBD1 covers 7 bases. J gave up 6 bases and V 7 bases, and 6 bases lay outside the gene matches. The CDR3 has 14 residues. Germline V gives CDR1 MDHEN, CDR2 SYDVKM. CDR3 in amino acids: CASIWGDSNSPLHF. In DNA form, the CDR3 reads TGTGCCAGCATCTGGGGGGACAGTAATTCACCCCTCCACTTT.

The chain links TRBV19 to TRBJ1-5; D unresolved. Trimming shortened V by 2 bases and J by 2 bases, and 13 bases separated the two germline ends. From germline, CDR1 is LNHDA and CDR2 SQIVND (reference sequence). There are 16 residues in the CDR3. CDR3 loop: CASSIRGSLRNQPQHF. The DNA of the CDR3 is TGTGCCAGTAGTATACGGGGTTCCCTTCGCAATCAGCCCCAGCATTTT.

This clone appeared a single time. The CDR3 nucleotides read TGTGCCGGACTGGGACAGTTAATCTATGGCTACACCTTC. Residues: CAGLGQLIYGYTF. The chain recombines TRBV12-3 or TRBV12-4 with TRBJ1-2; 7 positions match TRBD1. The trim removed 11 bases at V and 4 bases at J, leaving 10 bases unmatched. The CDR3 covers 13 residues.

The chain combines TRBV5-1 with TRBJ1-2; 9 bases line up with TRBD1. Germline V gene sequence: CDR1 SGHRS, CDR2 YFSETQ. The CDR3 is 16 amino acids. The ends lost 1 base at V and 2 bases at J; junction bases unmatched: 6. The CDR3 DNA reads as TGCGCCAGCAGCTTGCAACCGGGACAGGGAAACTATGGCTACACCTTC. Translated, it gives CASSLQPGQGNYGYTF.

The chain has TRBV7-2 and TRBJ2-5; D perhaps matches TRBD1 (7 bases). From germline, CDR1 is SGHTA and CDR2 FQGNSA. V was pared by 1 base and J by 2 bases, with 14 bases between. The length of the CDR3 is 16 residues. CDR3 region: CASSLEWRDRQETQYF. CDR3 nucleotides: TGTGCCAGCAGCTTAGAGTGGCGGGACAGACAAGAGACCCAGTACTTC. The whole variable domain, remainder taken from reference TRBV7-2 and TRBJ2-5, is GAGVSQSPSNKVTEKGKDVELRCDPISGHTALYWYRQSLGQGLEFLIYFQGNSAPDKSGLPSDRFSAERTGGSVSTLTIQRTQQEDSAVYLCASSLEWRDRQETQYFGPGTRLLVL.

The chain has TRBV7-9 and TRBJ1-5; unclear D gene. In germline, CDR1 is SEHNR, CDR2 FQNEAQ (reference sequence). This CDR3 is built from 13 residues. V was cut by 1 base and J by 10 bases, with 11 bases left in between. CDR3 in amino acids: CASSLDSFFPQHF. The CDR3 nucleotides are TGTGCCAGCAGCTTAGACAGCTTTTTTCCCCAGCATTTT.

This CDR3 is CASSVGLAGGRDTQYF. In DNA form, the CDR3 reads TGTGCCAGCAGCGTGGGACTAGCGGGGGGGAGGGATACGCAGTATTTT. The chain is built from TRBV11-3 and TRBJ2-3, with 16 bases identical to TRBD2. Germline lookup yields CDR1 SGHNT and CDR2 YENEEA. The V gene end was trimmed by 5 bases and the J gene end by 6 bases; junction bases not matched to a gene: 5. The CDR3 runs 16 residues.

The genes are TRBV10-3 and TRBJ2-1, with 10 bases lining up with TRBD1. After removal of 6 bases from V and 12 bases from J, the junction contained 17 bases not matched to a gene. The CDR3 runs to 16 residues. Germline CDR1 and CDR2: ENHRY and SYGVKD. The CDR3 region has the DNA TGTGCCATCAGACCCGGACAGGGGGTCCTTTCTATTGGGCAGTTCTTC. As protein: CAIRPGQGVLSIGQFF.

This rearrangement joins TRBV5-1 to TRBJ2-3; TRBD2 agrees at 12 bases. The CDR3 is 14 residues long. V dropped 4 bases and J dropped 5; count of bases not matched to a gene: 2. Germline V lookup: CDR1 SGHRS, CDR2 YFSETQ. As DNA, the CDR3 is TGCGCCAGCAGCGGGGGACTAGCGGGAGATACGCAGTATTTT. Translated, it gives CASSGGLAGDTQYF. The whole variable domain, remainder taken from reference TRBV5-1 and TRBJ2-3, is KAGVTQTPRYLIKTRGQQVTLSCSPISGHRSVSWYQQTPGQGLQFLFEYFSETQRNKGNFPGRFSGRQFSNSRSEMNVSTLELGDSALYLCASSGGLAGDTQYFGPGTRLTVL.